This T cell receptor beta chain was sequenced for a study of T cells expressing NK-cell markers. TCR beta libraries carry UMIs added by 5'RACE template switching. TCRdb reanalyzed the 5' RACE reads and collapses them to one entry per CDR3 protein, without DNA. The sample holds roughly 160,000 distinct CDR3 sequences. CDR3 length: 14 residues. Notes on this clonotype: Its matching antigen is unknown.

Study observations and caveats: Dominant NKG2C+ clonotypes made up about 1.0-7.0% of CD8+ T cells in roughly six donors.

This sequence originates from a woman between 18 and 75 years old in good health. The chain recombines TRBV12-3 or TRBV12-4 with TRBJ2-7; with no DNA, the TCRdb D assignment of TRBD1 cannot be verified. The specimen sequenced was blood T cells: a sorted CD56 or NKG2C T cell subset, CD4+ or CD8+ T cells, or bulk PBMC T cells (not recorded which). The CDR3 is CASSLAGGQGEQYF.